The clone carrying this T cell receptor beta chain was observed a few times. Germline CDR1 SGHRS, CDR2 YFSETQ. The CDR3 is 13 amino acids. With 5 bases clipped from V and 5 bases from J, the junction kept 4 bases outside the gene matches. The sample is drawn from a study of response to subunit inactivated influenza vaccine. TCRdb processed the RT-PCR reads anew with MiXCR; each CDR3 protein has one entry. The table lists 500,000 to 750,000 distinct CDR3 sequences, about 15% of them singletons, with 11% in the top ten. This TCR was recovered from a man aged 50 or older who received an inactivated influenza vaccine. The V gene is TRBV5-1, the J gene TRBJ2-7; the match to TRBD1 covers 10 bases. Material: PBMCs from blood, obtained about 11 days after vaccination. DNA of the CDR3: TGCGCCAGCAGGGGACAGGGGTTCAACGAGCAGTACTTC. It translates to CASRGQGFNEQYF.